Listed below are T cell receptor beta chains from one sample, sequenced in a study of graft-versus-host responses after intestinal transplantation. The data were produced by immunoSEQ multiplex PCR, yet TCRdb's version contains in-frame clones alone and is incomplete. This sample has 50,000 to 75,000 clones, with 89% found just once. Sequences were derived from ileum tissue, sampled roughly 390 days after transplant. Receptors were obtained from a human patient who received an intestinal transplant, so some T cells may come from the graft donor. CDR3s include the opening cysteine and the closing phenylalanine or tryptophan. A D gene is named only where the DNA matches it firmly. Size is omitted from some rows. Given values are once, few, many or a class for expanded clones.

v_gene,d_gene,abundance,j_gene,CDR3aa,CDR3nt
TRBV5-1,TRBD2,.,TRBJ2-5,CASSLEWTRETQYF,TGCGCCAGCAGCTTGGAGTGGACTAGGGAGACCCAGTACTTC
TRBV5-1,TRBD1,.,TRBJ1-4,CASSLPVRGREKLFF,TGCGCCAGCAGCTTGCCCGTCAGGGGGCGCGAAAAACTGTTTTTT
TRBV4-1,.,.,TRBJ2-1,CASSQFGVARGNEQFF,TGCGCCAGCAGCCAATTCGGGGTAGCGAGGGGCAATGAGCAGTTCTTC
TRBV28,.,.,TRBJ2-2,CASSPLDRNTGELFF,TGTGCCAGCTCCCCTTTAGATAGGAACACCGGGGAGCTGTTTTTT
TRBV6-1,.,once,TRBJ1-3,CASRMTGSSGNTIYF,TGTGCCAGCCGGATGACAGGTTCCTCTGGAAACACCATATATTTT
TRBV5-6,TRBD2,.,TRBJ2-3,CASSLAGLAGGTYTDTQYF,TGTGCCAGCAGCTTGGCGGGACTAGCGGGGGGAACTTACACAGATACGCAGTATTTT
TRBV10-3,TRBD2,.,TRBJ2-3,CAISESLAGGTDTQYF,TGTGCCATCAGTGAGTCGCTAGCGGGGGGCACAGATACGCAGTATTTT
TRBV9,TRBD2,.,TRBJ2-1,CASSVEGGTSGYNEQFF,TGTGCCAGCAGCGTAGAGGGCGGGACTAGCGGGTACAATGAGCAGTTCTTC
TRBV6-1,.,.,TRBJ1-2,CASGANKEYNYGYTF,TGTGCCAGCGGTGCCAACAAGGAATACAACTATGGCTACACCTTC
TRBV19,.,.,TRBJ1-1,CASSRRTPRAEAFF,TGTGCCAGTAGTAGGAGGACACCGAGGGCTGAAGCTTTCTTT
TRBV5-1,.,.,TRBJ1-2,CASSLARALGGYTF,TGCGCCAGCAGCTTGGCCCGGGCCCTGGGCGGCTACACCTTC
TRBV6-5,.,.,TRBJ1-5,CASSYTDSNQPQHF,TGTGCCAGCAGTTATACAGATAGCAATCAGCCCCAGCATTTT
TRBV5-1,TRBD2,.,TRBJ2-1,CASSLTSDYEQFF,TGCGCCAGCAGCTTGACTAGCGATTATGAGCAGTTCTTC
TRBV7-9,TRBD1,few,TRBJ2-7,CASSSDRGLNEQYF,TGTGCCAGCAGCTCGGACAGGGGGCTAAACGAGCAGTACTTC
TRBV28,.,.,TRBJ2-7,CASSFPGSEQYF,TGTGCCAGCAGTTTCCCCGGGAGCGAGCAGTACTTC
TRBV11-3,.,.,TRBJ1-6,CASSLGPNSPLHF,TGTGCCAGCAGCTTGGGTCCTAATTCACCCCTCCACTTT
TRBV14,.,.,TRBJ1-3,CASSYAGIVSTIYF,TGTGCCAGCAGCTACGCCGGTATTGTGAGCACCATATATTTT
TRBV6-5,.,.,TRBJ2-7,CASGGGSYEQYF,TGTGCCAGCGGGGGAGGCTCCTACGAGCAGTACTTC
TRBV6-5,.,.,TRBJ2-7,CASTFGATYEQYF,TGTGCCAGCACCTTCGGGGCAACCTACGAGCAGTACTTC
TRBV7-9,TRBD2,.,TRBJ2-3,CASSLAASGVTDTQYF,TGTGCCAGCAGCTTAGCGGCTAGCGGGGTCACAGATACGCAGTATTTT
TRBV6-6,.,few,TRBJ2-3,CASSYSGAYTDTQYF,TGTGCCAGCAGTTACTCGGGGGCCTACACAGATACGCAGTATTTT
TRBV5-1,TRBD2,.,TRBJ2-5,CASSLGLAGGSETQYF,TGCGCCAGCAGCTTGGGACTAGCGGGAGGTAGCGAGACCCAGTACTTC
TRBV29-1,.,once,TRBJ1-5,CSVEVAGNQPQHF,TGCAGCGTTGAGGTGGCAGGGAATCAGCCCCAGCATTTT
TRBV10-3,.,.,TRBJ2-7,CAPGGRSYEQYF,TGTGCCCCCGGGGGGCGCTCCTACGAGCAGTACTTC